A selection of T cell receptor beta chains follows, all from one sample in a study of blood T cells in healthy people across ages. TCRdb re-derived calls from the 5' RACE reads in MiXCR, one entry per CDR3 protein. The sample has 800,000 or so distinct CDR3 sequences; roughly 25% are singletons. These sequences were also reported in another study, on T cells of mothers and their children.

Sequencing used blood. The receptors were sampled from a boy aged 5-17 years in good health. Both conserved end residues are trimmed from each CDR3. The D gene is left open where the match is weak. Expanded clones are given a class, and other clones once, few, many or no size at all.

v_gene	d_gene	j_gene	abundance	CDR3aa
TRBV9	NA	TRBJ1-4	NA	ASSPRARVEEKLF
TRBV30	TRBD2	TRBJ2-3	few	AWSIGSGVADTQY
TRBV6-2/TRBV6-3	TRBD1	TRBJ1-5	NA	ASRKPPDRGRNQPQH
TRBV12-3/TRBV12-4	NA	TRBJ1-6	NA	ASGPGPASPLH
TRBV29-1	NA	TRBJ2-2	NA	SVEAPNPVTQNTGELF
TRBV11-2	NA	TRBJ1-1	few	ASSLLLYTEAF
TRBV6-5	NA	TRBJ2-2	NA	ASSYYGGTSGTGELF
TRBV27	TRBD1	TRBJ2-7	NA	ASSDTGTGKYAQY
TRBV6-2/TRBV6-3	NA	TRBJ2-4	NA	ASSYSEAAKNIQY
TRBV10-3	NA	NA	few	AISESGARGEQF
TRBV12-3/TRBV12-4	NA	TRBJ2-1	few	ASSLRGFYNEQF
TRBV11-2	NA	TRBJ1-2	NA	ASSLVPGADGYT
TRBV5-1	TRBD1	TRBJ1-2	few	ASSLASTGGNYGYT
TRBV3-1	TRBD1	TRBJ2-7	few	ASSQDLKDRGIPYEQY
TRBV27	NA	TRBJ2-7	NA	ASSLGRGHEQY
TRBV20-1	TRBD1	TRBJ1-6	few	SALDRGFSPLH
TRBV7-9	NA	TRBJ1-4	NA	ASSTRDTRNEKLF
TRBV7-6	NA	TRBJ2-1	NA	ASSLAAHNEQF
TRBV11-2	NA	TRBJ1-5	NA	ASSLFGTVNQPQH
TRBV6-5	NA	TRBJ1-1	NA	ASREGVALNTEAF
TRBV20-1	TRBD1	TRBJ1-2	few	SARPRQGFYGYT
TRBV19	NA	TRBJ2-5	few	ASSIAPGETQY
TRBV4-3	NA	TRBJ2-7	few	ASSQDAPPGAYEQY
TRBV9	NA	NA	NA	ASSVAGARETQY
TRBV20-1	TRBD2	TRBJ2-1	NA	SAAHLTSGSYNEQF
TRBV4-2	NA	TRBJ1-1	few	ASSQENEYTEAF
TRBV6-1	TRBD2	TRBJ2-5	once	ASSLPGGRGETQY
TRBV4-1	NA	TRBJ2-5	NA	ASSPRIQETQY
TRBV28	NA	TRBJ1-1	few	ASSFLHGEAF
TRBV10-3	TRBD1	NA	NA	AINPGTGNEQY
TRBV20-1	TRBD1	TRBJ2-7	few	SAARDRGPFEQY
TRBV20-1	TRBD1	TRBJ2-7	once	SARGTGDYGEQY
TRBV6-2/TRBV6-3	NA	TRBJ2-4	NA	ASSFPGTRAKNIQY
TRBV2	NA	TRBJ2-7	NA	ASTRPDRPREQY
TRBV9	NA	TRBJ1-1	NA	ASRRDWDTEAF
TRBV3-1	NA	TRBJ1-2	NA	ASSQDHGYT
TRBV7-9	NA	TRBJ2-1	few	TSRNRAGNEQF
TRBV7-2	NA	TRBJ2-2	few	ASSLKQYTGELF
TRBV29-1	NA	TRBJ2-1	few	SAQTSGASHEQF
TRBV12-3/TRBV12-4	NA	TRBJ2-3	NA	ASSNRGAEDTQY
TRBV5-1	NA	TRBJ2-3	NA	ASSLAYTTAMDTQY
TRBV14	NA	TRBJ1-2	few	ASSQKQSPGGYT